The 21 T cell receptor beta chains below all came from one sample that was sequenced in a study of cytomegalovirus exposure and HLA in healthy donors. PCR involved 60 Vbeta and 13 Jbeta primers. Profiling relied on immunoSEQ multiplex PCR, and the TCRdb table lists in-frame clones only, not all of them. The table lists roughly 140,000 clones, about 78% of them singletons. The sequenced sample was PBMCs. These receptors originate from a young man in good health and CMV-seronegative.

V usage is TRBV6-5 and J usage is TRBJ2-7, with 7 bases lining up with TRBD1. Looked up from germline, CDR1 is MNHEY and CDR2 is SVGAGI. V dropped 4 bases and J dropped 2; count of bases not matched to a gene: 5. This CDR3 contains 14 residues. CDR3 sequence reads: CASSSTGDAYEQYF. The CDR3 bases are TGTGCCAGCAGTTCTACAGGGGACGCCTACGAGCAGTACTTC.

V gene TRBV19 combines with J gene TRBJ2-1; 7 bases line up with TRBD2. Per the germline V gene, CDR1 is LNHDA and CDR2 is SQIVND (reference sequence). Germline trimming cut 4 bases from V and 7 bases from J; bases unmatched to any gene: 13. This CDR3 region has 16 residues. CDR3 DNA: TGTGCCAGTAGTACGCGTGGGAGGGAGGTCGGAAATGAGCAGTTCTTC. Translated: CASSTRGREVGNEQFF.

This sequence joins TRBV1 and TRBJ1-6; the D call in the table, TRBD1, was not verified against the DNA. TRBV1 is a pseudogene. CDR3 length equals 16 residues. In DNA, the CDR3 is TGCACCAGCAGCCCCCGTGCAGGGCGAAATAATTCACCCCTCCACTTT. Translation gives CTSSPRAGRNNSPLHF.

This chain connects TRBV6-1 to TRBJ2-1; 7 nucleotides agree with TRBD2. Looked up from germline, CDR1 is MNHNS and CDR2 is SASEGT. Germline trimming cut 1 base from V and 0 bases from J; bases unmatched to any gene: 6. The CDR3 runs 17 residues. CDR3 sequence reads: CASSEDWGGSSYNEQFF. Here the CDR3 DNA reads TGTGCCAGCAGTGAAGATTGGGGGGGAAGCTCCTACAATGAGCAGTTCTTC.

This clone was recorded once. The genes are TRBV10-3 and TRBJ2-3; D might be TRBD1 (6 bases). V dropped 6 bases and J dropped 0 bases, with 13 bases sitting between them. CDR1 and CDR2 from the germline V gene are ENHRY and SYGVKD. The CDR3 loop spans 15 amino acids. CDR3 DNA sequence: TGTGCCATCAGCGAAGGACAGCCTAGCACAGATACGCAGTATTTT. Translating gives CAISEGQPSTDTQYF.

This chain connects TRBV28 to TRBJ2-2; D is possibly TRBD1 (6 bases). Trimming stripped 8 bases from V and 1 base from J, with 8 bases between. This CDR3 region has 13 residues. Germline loops: CDR1 MDHEN, CDR2 SYDVKM. This CDR3 is CASPDRNTGELFF. In DNA, the CDR3 is TGTGCCAGCCCGGACAGGAACACCGGGGAGCTGTTTTTT.

This sequence joins TRBV5-4 and TRBJ2-7; no firm D call. V was pared by 3 bases and J by 4 bases, with 11 bases between. CDR1 and CDR2 from the germline V gene are SGHNT and YYREEE (reference sequence). The CDR3 consists of 13 residues. DNA for the CDR3: TGTGCCAGCAGCTCCAGTCTCGGGTACGAGCAGTACTTC. It specifies CASSSSLGYEQYF.

V gene TRBV5-1 combines with J gene TRBJ2-3; 7 bases fit TRBD2. Germline CDR1 reads SGHRS; CDR2 reads YFSETQ. The CDR3 sequence is 19 residues long. V lost 6 bases, J lost 0 bases, and 19 bases stayed unmatched. CDR3 in DNA: TGCGCCAGCAAGGCCCCTCGGACTAGAGCTCTTTACAGCACAGATACGCAGTATTTT. It yields the protein CASKAPRTRALYSTDTQYF.

The J gene is TRBJ2-7, the V gene TRBV5-1; TRBD1 is a possible D gene (5 bases). The germline V gene has CDR1 SGHRS and CDR2 YFSETQ. There are 14 residues in the CDR3. V dropped 0 bases and J dropped 3 bases, with 10 bases sitting between them. CDR3 coding DNA: TGCGCCAGCAGCTTGGATGACAGTATCTACGAGCAGTACTTC. Amino acid sequence: CASSLDDSIYEQYF.

The chain combines TRBV9 with TRBJ2-2; 13 positions agree with TRBD2. This CDR3 comprises 15 residues. Trimming cost V 5 bases and J 7 bases; bases outside gene matches: 5. The germline V gene has CDR1 SGDLS and CDR2 YYNGEE. CDR3 DNA: TGTGCCAGCAGTGCGACTAGCGGGGGGAGCGGGGAGCTGTTTTTT. It specifies CASSATSGGSGELFF.

In its sample, this clone was seen a few times. The chain is built from TRBV5-8 and TRBJ1-5; maybe TRBD1 (5 bases). V was pared by 0 bases and J by 4 bases, with 14 bases between. The CDR3 has 16 residues. Germline V gene lookup returns CDR1 SGHTS and CDR2 YDEGEE. The DNA for the CDR3 is TGTGCCAGCAGCTTGGGAGAAGGGGCCTTAAATCAGCCCCAGCATTTT. This encodes CASSLGEGALNQPQHF.

The chain uses TRBV25-1 and TRBJ2-7; possible D gene TRBD1, 6 bases. Looked up from germline, CDR1 is MGHDK and CDR2 is SYGVNS. The CDR3 runs 15 residues. V lost 4 bases, J lost 3 bases, and 16 bases lay in between. CDR3 in amino acids: CASSAETGFGYEQYF. CDR3 DNA sequence: TGTGCCAGCAGTGCGGAGACAGGCTTCGGCTACGAGCAGTACTTC.

CDR3 amino acids: CASSQGGVLAGTDTQYF. The CDR3 DNA reads TGTGCCAGCAGCCAAGGGGGGGTGCTAGCGGGCACAGATACGCAGTATTTT. The chain combines TRBV7-3 with TRBJ2-3; D possibly corresponds to TRBD2 (7 bases). The CDR3 spans 17 residues. Germline loops: CDR1 SGHTA, CDR2 FQGTGA. Trimming left V 5 bases short and J 1 base short, with 19 bases between.

The CDR3 DNA reads TGTGCCAGCAGTCTAACTACAGGGATTACAGATACGCAGTATTTT. It encodes CASSLTTGITDTQYF. The chain joins TRBV27 to TRBJ2-3; maybe TRBD1 (6 bases). Trimming left V 5 bases short and J 3 bases short, with 15 bases between. CDR1 and CDR2 (germline): MNHEY, SMNVEV (reference sequence). CDR3 size: 15 residues.

The chain uses TRBV5-1 and TRBJ2-5; no firm D call. Germline CDR1 reads SGHRS; CDR2 reads YFSETQ. The CDR3 covers 11 residues. Deletions cut 7 bases from V and 3 bases from J, with 7 bases between. CDR3 sequence (DNA): TGCGCCAGCGCGAGAGAAGAGACCCAGTACTTC. This encodes CASAREETQYF.

This clone was recorded only once. The chain joins TRBV7-6 to TRBJ2-7, with 9 positions matching TRBD2. CDR1 and CDR2 (germline): SGHVS, FNYEAQ. CDR3 length: 15 amino acids. The V and J ends lost 1 base and 2 bases, in that order; junction bases with no gene match: 3. CDR3: CASSLEASGTYEQYF. As DNA, the CDR3 is TGTGCCAGCAGCTTAGAAGCTAGCGGGACCTACGAGCAGTACTTC.

The chain carries TRBV7-9 and TRBJ1-5; 7 positions agree with TRBD1. CDR3 length equals 15 residues. With 4 bases clipped from V and 5 bases from J, the junction kept 8 bases outside the gene matches. CDR1 SEHNR and CDR2 FQNEAQ come from the germline V gene (reference sequence). The CDR3 region is CASSSIRGTDQPQHF. CDR3 in DNA: TGTGCCAGCAGCTCGATTAGGGGGACAGATCAGCCCCAGCATTTT.

The rearrangement links TRBV30 to TRBJ1-2; D gene ambiguous. Germline V gives CDR1 GTSNPN, CDR2 SVGIG (reference sequence). CDR3 length equals 14 residues. V lost 6 bases, J lost 7 bases, and 21 bases lay in between. CDR3 in DNA: TGTGCCTGTGGCGGCGGCAGTGTCCCTATTGGCTACACCTTC. Translation gives CACGGGSVPIGYTF.

This CDR3 reads CASTGGAAKNTGELFF. In DNA, the CDR3 is TGTGCCAGCACAGGCGGGGCGGCAAAAAACACCGGGGAGCTGTTTTTT. V gene TRBV28 combines with J gene TRBJ2-2, with D possibly TRBD2 on 6 matching bases. Germline CDR1 reads MDHEN; CDR2 reads SYDVKM. The CDR3 consists of 16 residues. Trimming pared 7 bases from V and 2 bases from J, leaving 17 bases between.

The chain recombines TRBV5-5 with TRBJ2-2; D might be TRBD2 (5 bases). CDR1 SGHKS and CDR2 YYEKEE come from the germline V gene (reference sequence). The length of the CDR3 is 15 residues. V lost 2 bases to trimming and J lost 5 bases, with 13 bases between them. The CDR3 loop reads CASSLGPSGTGELFF. The CDR3 coding sequence is TGTGCCAGCAGCTTAGGCCCTTCGGGAACCGGGGAGCTGTTTTTT.

The chain recombines TRBV6-1 with TRBJ1-5, with 8 bases fitting TRBD1. The junction had 10 bases not matched to a gene; V was cut back by 6 bases and J by 6 bases. Germline V gene sequence: CDR1 MNHNS, CDR2 SASEGT. The CDR3 covers 15 residues. The chain's CDR3 is CASRDRVQGIQPQHF. The CDR3 DNA is TGTGCCAGCAGGGACAGGGTTCAGGGCATTCAGCCCCAGCATTTT.